Below, 9 T cell receptor beta chains from the same sample are listed, as sequenced in a study of T cells in Graves' hyperthyroidism and ophthalmopathy. RNA transcripts were the template for amplifying TCR beta CDR3 regions. The HTBI set primed first-round TCR CDR3 RT-PCR. Using its own MiXCR run on the multiplex PCR reads, TCRdb lists one record per CDR3 protein. In the table there are fewer than 650,000 distinct CDR3 sequences, 40% to 50% of which are singletons. The sample was peripheral blood or thyroid tissue (not recorded which). The origin of the receptors is an adult woman with Graves' disease, either hyperthyroidism or ophthalmopathy (not recorded which).

This clonotype appeared a few times. CDR3 amino acids: CASSLVGLEANEQYF. The DNA of the CDR3 is TGTGCCAGCAGCTTAGTGGGACTAGAGGCCAACGAGCAGTACTTC. The chain uses TRBV7-9 and TRBJ2-7; 8 bases map to TRBD2. This CDR3 region has 15 residues. J was trimmed by 5 bases and V by 1 base; bases with no gene match: 7. Looked up from germline, CDR1 is SEHNR and CDR2 is FQNEAQ (reference sequence).

The rearrangement links TRBV27 to TRBJ1-6; 8 nucleotides agree with TRBD1. The CDR3 runs to 15 residues. With 6 bases clipped from V and 9 bases from J, the junction kept 10 bases outside the gene matches. CDR1 MNHEY and CDR2 SMNVEV come from the germline V gene (reference sequence). The CDR3 is CASRRVRGLSSPLHF. DNA of the CDR3: TGTGCCAGCAGAAGAGTCAGGGGGCTGTCTTCACCCCTCCACTTT.

This clonotype was counted at least ten times. The chain links TRBV3-1 to TRBJ1-1; D perhaps matches TRBD1 (5 bases). Germline assignment: CDR1 LGHDT and CDR2 YNNKEL (reference sequence). V lost 0 bases to trimming and J lost 11 bases, with 13 bases between them. The CDR3 extends over 13 amino acids. The chain's CDR3 is CASSQDTRGRAFF. The CDR3 DNA sequence: TGTGCCAGCAGCCAAGATACCCGGGGACGGGCTTTCTTT.

Comments on this clonotype: A read error is possible here, since a much larger clone lies one base away. The chain employs TRBV7-8 and TRBJ1-3, with 10 bases that match TRBD1. In germline, CDR1 is SGHVS, CDR2 FQNEAQ. The CDR3 has 16 residues. Trimming removed 3 bases from V and 4 bases from J; junction bases left unmatched: 6. CDR3 in DNA: TGTGCCAGCAGCTTCCAGGACAGGGGGACAGGAAACACCATATATTTT. Amino acids: CASSFQDRGTGNTIYF.

This clonotype has only a few counts. The V call is TRBV7-9, the J call TRBJ2-7, with D perhaps matching TRBD2 (5 bases). Germline lookup yields CDR1 SEHNR and CDR2 FQNEAQ (reference sequence). V was shortened by 5 bases and J by 3 bases, with 20 bases between the two germline ends. CDR3 length equals 16 residues. In nucleotides, the CDR3 is TGTGCCAGCAGCCACCCCCCCGGGGTGGCCGACTACGAGCAGTACTTC. Translated: CASSHPPGVADYEQYF.

The chain uses TRBV24-1 and TRBJ1-5, with 8 nucleotides matching TRBD1. Trimming cost V 6 bases and J 7 bases; bases outside gene matches: 7. This CDR3 comprises 14 residues. Looked up from germline, CDR1 is KGHDR and CDR2 is SFDVKD. The CDR3 here is CATSSGGAEQPQHF. The CDR3 nucleotides are TGTGCCACCAGTTCAGGGGGCGCTGAACAGCCCCAGCATTTT.

This clonotype was observed a few times. The V and J genes are TRBV6-2 or TRBV6-3 and TRBJ2-7; 10 nucleotides agree with TRBD2. This CDR3 comprises 14 residues. Per germline, CDR1 MNHEY and CDR2 SVGEGT. V lost 6 bases to trimming and J lost 0 bases; unmatched junction nucleotides: 2. The CDR3 coding sequence is TGTGCCAGCAGACTAGCGGGAAACTCCTACGAGCAGTACTTC. It codes for CASRLAGNSYEQYF.

This clonotype was observed at least ten times. The chain recombines TRBV20-1 with TRBJ1-5; D is perhaps TRBD1 (6 bases). Germline CDR1 and CDR2: DFQATT and SNEGSKA (reference sequence). This CDR3 has 14 residues. V lost 5 bases, J lost 3 bases, and 14 bases lay in between. In nucleotides, the CDR3 is TGCAGTGCTCAGGAACAGGGTCCCAATCAGCCCCAGCATTTT. It yields the protein CSAQEQGPNQPQHF.

This clonotype was seen more than once but under ten times. This sequence joins TRBV12-3 or TRBV12-4 and TRBJ2-7, with 9 nucleotides matching TRBD2. The CDR3 is 13 residues long. V lost 5 bases, J lost 9 bases, and 8 bases stayed unmatched. The CDR3 nucleotides are TGTGCCAGCAGTACTGGGACTAGCAGATTGCAGTACTTC. Amino acid sequence: CASSTGTSRLQYF.